The TCR beta chain described here comes from a study of monozygotic twins with inflammatory bowel disease. From germline, CDR1 is MNHEY and CDR2 SVGEGT. The CDR3 is 15 residues long. Reanalyzing the 5' RACE reads, TCRdb keeps one entry per CDR3 protein, without DNA. The table for this sample gives roughly 150,000 distinct CDR3 sequences. Sequenced: blood. The receptor was isolated from a human donor with ulcerative colitis or Crohn's disease, or a healthy co-twin of an affected twin (not recorded which). The V gene is TRBV6-2 or TRBV6-3, the J gene TRBJ1-5; absent DNA, TCRdb's TRBD1 call cannot be checked. The CDR3 loop is CASSRPGGGLGPQHF.